The 24 T cell receptor beta chains in this list originate from one sample, sequenced in a study of PD-1 blockade in classical Hodgkin lymphoma. Time point denoted: cycle 4 day 1 (C4D1), after about 6 weeks of nivolumab. Every patient had relapsed following autologous stem cell transplantation, and cohorts differed in brentuximab vedotin exposure. Clones were sequenced by immunoSEQ multiplex PCR, and TCRdb holds only the in-frame ones, with some missing. This table holds about 24,000 clones, under 90% found once. The starting material was peripheral blood mononuclear cells (PBMCs), obtained before the fourth cycle of nivolumab. The receptors stem from a human donor with classical Hodgkin lymphoma.

The J gene is TRBJ2-5, the V gene TRBV4-3, with no clear D. V was cut by 0 bases and J by 0 bases, with 2 bases left in between. CDR3 length: 13 amino acids. Germline CDR1 is LGHNA and CDR2 is YSLEER. CDR3 in amino acids: CASSQDYQETQYF. CDR3 in DNA: TGCGCCAGCAGCCAAGATTACCAAGAGACCCAGTACTTC.

This sequence joins TRBV13 and TRBJ2-7; 8 bases align to TRBD2. From germline, CDR1 is PRHDT and CDR2 FYEKMQ (reference sequence). This CDR3 contains 14 residues. The junction had 9 bases not matched to a gene; V was cut back by 5 bases and J by 6 bases. This CDR3 is CASSTTGLVSEQYF. The CDR3 DNA reads as TGTGCCAGCAGCACAACGGGACTAGTAAGCGAGCAGTACTTC.

The chain has TRBV7-9 and TRBJ1-6; D is ambiguous. This CDR3 has 12 residues. Per germline, CDR1 SEHNR and CDR2 FQNEAQ (reference sequence). The V gene lost 4 bases and the J gene lost 8 bases, with 6 bases spanning the gap. The DNA of the CDR3 is TGTGCCAGCAGCTCTAGATATTCACCCCTCCACTTT. This gives the protein CASSSRYSPLHF.

CDR3 nucleotide sequence: TGTGCCAGCAGTCAACCGGACAGGGCAACTAATGAAAAACTGTTTTTT. Its translation: CASSQPDRATNEKLFF. The chain has TRBV28 and TRBJ1-4, with 8 bases that match TRBD1. The V segment lost 5 bases and the J segment 0 bases; nucleotides outside the gene matches: 5. The CDR3 consists of 16 residues. Germline CDR1 and CDR2: MDHEN and SYDVKM. The complete variable domain, with remaining parts taken from reference TRBV28 and TRBJ1-4, reads DVKVTQSSRYLVKRTGEKVFLECVQDMDHENMFWYRQDPGLGLRLIYFSYDVKMKEKGDIPEGYSVSREKKERFSLILESASTNQTSMYLCASSQPDRATNEKLFFGSGTQLSVL.

The chain recombines TRBV10-3 with TRBJ2-7, with 7 bases matching TRBD2. Germline CDR1 is ENHRY and CDR2 is SYGVKD. This CDR3 is 16 amino acids long. V was clipped by 8 bases and J by 1 base; unmatched bases: 14. In DNA form, the CDR3 reads TGTGCCATCCGGGGGAACGGGAGGCGAAATTCCTACGAGCAGTACTTC. Protein product: CAIRGNGRRNSYEQYF.

The chain employs TRBV9 and TRBJ2-7; maybe TRBD1 (5 bases). This CDR3 is built from 11 residues. With 5 bases removed from V and 4 bases from J, the gap between germline ends came to 7 bases. In germline, CDR1 is SGDLS, CDR2 YYNGEE. The CDR3 loop is CASSSGYEQYF. Written as DNA, the CDR3 is TGTGCCAGCAGTTCAGGGTACGAGCAGTACTTC.

This clone was counted once. CDR3 DNA sequence: TGTGCCTGCCAAAGGGGAGTAGGTGAAAAACTGTTTTTT. This codes for CACQRGVGEKLFF. The rearrangement links TRBV30 to TRBJ1-4; tentatively, D is TRBD1 (5 bases). V gave up 6 bases and J gave up 7 bases, with 15 bases separating them. CDR3 length equals 13 residues. Germline V CDR1 and CDR2: GTSNPN, SVGIG (reference sequence).

The chain is built from TRBV7-7 and TRBJ2-1; no clear D gene. Looked up from germline, CDR1 is SSHAT and CDR2 is FNYEAQ (reference sequence). The CDR3 runs 14 residues. Trimming pared 0 bases from V and 9 bases from J, leaving 12 bases between. CDR3 residues: CASSLAGSESEQFF. DNA for the CDR3: TGTGCCAGCAGCTTAGCGGGGTCGGAGAGTGAGCAGTTCTTC.

The CDR3 protein is CASSPDLYEQYF. In DNA, the CDR3 is TGTGCCAGCAGTCCGGATCTCTACGAGCAGTACTTC. V is TRBV28 and J is TRBJ2-7; D gene uncertain. Trimming shortened V by 5 bases and J by 3 bases, and 8 bases separated the two germline ends. This CDR3 is built from 12 residues. The V gene's germline CDR1 is MDHEN and CDR2 SYDVKM.

The V call is TRBV30, the J call TRBJ2-3, with unresolved D. The CDR3 sequence is 13 residues long. The germline CDR1 and CDR2 sequences are GTSNPN and SVGIG (reference sequence). V was trimmed by 2 bases and J by 3 bases, leaving 9 bases between them. The CDR3 region is CAWSPKSTDTQYF. The DNA of the CDR3 is TGTGCCTGGAGTCCTAAGAGTACAGATACGCAGTATTTT.

The rearrangement joins TRBV19 to TRBJ2-7, with TRBD1 as a possible D gene (6 bases). Germline CDR1 LNHDA, CDR2 SQIVND (reference sequence). This CDR3 region has 17 residues. V shed 0 bases and J shed 1 base, with 16 bases lying between them. CDR3 sequence (DNA): TGTGCCAGTAGTATAGATGGCCGACAGGCTCTATCCTACGAGCAGTACTTC. Translating it yields CASSIDGRQALSYEQYF.

This chain uses TRBV11-2 with TRBJ2-5; TRBD2 aligns across 12 bases. Germline V gives CDR1 SGHAT, CDR2 FQNNGV. Trimming cost V 6 bases and J 5 bases; bases outside gene matches: 7. This CDR3 is 15 amino acids long. CDR3 residues: CASSRTSGVSETQYF. DNA of the CDR3: TGTGCCAGCAGTAGGACTAGCGGGGTATCGGAGACCCAGTACTTC.

This chain uses TRBV6-1 with TRBJ1-1, with D uncertain. V shed 7 bases and J shed 1 base, with 13 bases lying between them. The CDR3 totals 14 residues. Germline V gives CDR1 MNHNS, CDR2 SASEGT. CDR3 in amino acids: CASNIFGRNTEAFF. CDR3 bases: TGTGCCAGCAATATCTTTGGACGGAACACTGAAGCTTTCTTT.

In its sample, this clone was seen once. Within the sample, other DNA sequences also encode this same CDR3. The J gene is TRBJ2-7, the V gene TRBV6-1; D possibly corresponds to TRBD2 (5 bases). V gave up 8 bases and J gave up 0 bases, with 14 bases separating them. Germline V gives CDR1 MNHNS, CDR2 SASEGT. This CDR3 spans 14 amino acids. CDR3 sequence (DNA): TGTGCCAGCCGTAGGACGGGGAGCTCCTACGAGCAGTACTTC. Translation gives CASRRTGSSYEQYF.

The CDR3 reads CATSRAGVGGSTYNEQFF. DNA for the CDR3: TGTGCCACCAGCAGAGCCGGGGTCGGCGGGAGCACCTACAATGAGCAGTTCTTC. J is TRBJ2-1 and V is TRBV15, with 7 bases aligning to TRBD2. Germline V CDR1 and CDR2: LNHNV, YYDKDF (reference sequence). V lost 1 base and J lost 2; bases outside the gene matches: 11. This CDR3 is built from 18 residues. Drawing the rest from reference TRBV15 and TRBJ2-1, the complete variable domain is DAMVIQNPRYQVTQFGKPVTLSCSQTLNHNVMYWYQQKSSQAPKLLFHYYDKDFNNEADTPDNFQSRRPNTSFCFLDIRSPGLGDTAMYLCATSRAGVGGSTYNEQFFGPGTRLTVL.

The rearrangement joins TRBV9 to TRBJ2-1; 8 nucleotides agree with TRBD1. Germline CDR1 SGDLS, CDR2 YYNGEE. V shed 0 bases, J shed 3 bases, and the junction held 5 bases outside the gene matches. The CDR3 runs 16 residues. The CDR3 here is CASSVGGDRNYNEQFF. The CDR3 nucleotides read TGTGCCAGCAGCGTAGGTGGGGACAGGAACTACAATGAGCAGTTCTTC.

V usage is TRBV28 and J usage is TRBJ2-1; TRBD2 aligns across 9 bases. The V gene's germline CDR1 is MDHEN and CDR2 SYDVKM. V shed 5 bases and J 5 bases; nucleotides not matched to a gene: 13. The CDR3 contains 17 residues. This chain's CDR3 is CASSVRIGLAGNNEQFF. Written as DNA, the CDR3 is TGTGCCAGCAGTGTGAGGATCGGTCTAGCGGGAAACAATGAGCAGTTCTTC.

This chain connects TRBV6-5 to TRBJ2-7; 8 positions match TRBD1. With V trimmed by 5 bases and J by 0 bases, 3 bases remained unmatched. The CDR3 is 14 amino acids. The germline CDR1 and CDR2 sequences are MNHEY and SVGAGI. The CDR3: CASSRQGHSYEQYF. DNA of the CDR3: TGTGCCAGCAGTCGACAGGGGCACTCCTACGAGCAGTACTTC.

The CDR3 is CASSAGVRAGELFF. In DNA form, the CDR3 reads TGTGCCAGCAGCGCAGGGGTGAGGGCCGGGGAGCTGTTTTTT. V usage is TRBV9 and J usage is TRBJ2-2, with D tentatively TRBD1 (6 bases). Trimming pared 3 bases from V and 6 bases from J, leaving 12 bases between. The CDR3 sequence is 14 residues long. Germline assignment: CDR1 SGDLS and CDR2 YYNGEE.

The chain recombines TRBV28 with TRBJ2-7, with D possibly being TRBD1 or TRBD2 (5 bases each). Germline values: CDR1 MDHEN, CDR2 SYDVKM. Deletions cut 3 bases from V and 6 bases from J, with 18 bases between. The CDR3 totals 15 residues. The CDR3 region has the DNA TGTGCCAGCAGTTTTGTTCGAGGGGCGCATGGCGAGCAGTACTTC. Translation gives CASSFVRGAHGEQYF.

The rearrangement joins TRBV2 to TRBJ1-1; D unclear. V dropped 7 bases and J dropped 1 base, with 10 bases sitting between them. CDR3 length: 13 amino acids. CDR1 and CDR2 from the germline V gene are SNHLY and FYNNEI. CDR3 coding DNA: TGTGCCAGCAACGAGGTCGAGAACACTGAAGCTTTCTTT. Translating gives CASNEVENTEAFF.

The rearrangement joins TRBV18 to TRBJ1-5; 10 nucleotides match TRBD1. Germline V gives CDR1 KGHSH, CDR2 LQKENI. The CDR3 runs to 14 residues. Unmatched junction bases numbered 3, after V lost 3 bases and J lost 7 bases. The CDR3 bases are TGTGCCAGCTCACCCGGACAGGGGGAGCAGCCCCAGCATTTT. Translating it yields CASSPGQGEQPQHF.

V usage is TRBV5-8 and J usage is TRBJ1-2; a possible D gene is TRBD1 (5 bases). V lost 0 bases and J lost 4, with 10 bases in between. The CDR3 has 14 residues. Looked up from germline, CDR1 is SGHTS and CDR2 is YDEGEE. The CDR3 loop reads CASSLGRELYGYTF. In DNA form, the CDR3 reads TGTGCCAGCAGCTTGGGCAGGGAACTCTATGGCTACACCTTC.

The chain uses TRBV6-5 and TRBJ1-2; 8 bases agree with TRBD1. The CDR3 contains 15 residues. The J segment lost 5 bases and the V segment lost 8 bases, leaving 13 bases of the junction unmatched. Looked up from germline, CDR1 is MNHEY and CDR2 is SVGAGI. For the CDR3, the DNA is TGTGCCAGCGGGGGGGAAAGGACAGGGAGATATGGCTACACCTTC. It encodes CASGGERTGRYGYTF.